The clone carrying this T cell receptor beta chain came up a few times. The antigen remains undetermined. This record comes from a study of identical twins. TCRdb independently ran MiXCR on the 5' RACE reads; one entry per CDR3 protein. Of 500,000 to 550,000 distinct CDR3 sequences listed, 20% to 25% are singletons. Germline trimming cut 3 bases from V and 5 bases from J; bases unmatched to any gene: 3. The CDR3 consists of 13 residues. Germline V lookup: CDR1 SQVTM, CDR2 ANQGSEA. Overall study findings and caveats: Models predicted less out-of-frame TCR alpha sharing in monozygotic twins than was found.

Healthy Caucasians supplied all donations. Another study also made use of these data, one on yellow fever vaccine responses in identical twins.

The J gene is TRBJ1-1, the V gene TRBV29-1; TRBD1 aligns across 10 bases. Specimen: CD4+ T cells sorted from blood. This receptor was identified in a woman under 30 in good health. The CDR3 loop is CSVERTGGTEAFF. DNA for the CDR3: TGCAGCGTTGAGCGGACAGGGGGTACTGAAGCTTTCTTT.